What follows are 18 T cell receptor beta chains derived from one specimen sequenced in a study of blood T cell repertoires in COVID-19. Sequencing was performed with immunoSEQ multiplex PCR; in TCRdb, only in-frame clones are kept and a portion is missing. This sample yields around 75,000 clones, of which approximately 84% are seen a single time; about an eighth belongs to the top ten. Material: peripheral blood. The receptors were gathered from a man aged 50 to 60 with COVID-19, enrolled during active disease.

This clone was found a few times. The chain couples TRBV12-3 or TRBV12-4 to TRBJ1-1; no clear D gene. With 2 bases removed from V and 2 bases from J, the gap between germline ends came to 6 bases. CDR3 size: 13 residues. This chain's CDR3 is CASSLQTNTEAFF. In DNA, the CDR3 is TGTGCCAGCAGTTTACAGACTAACACTGAAGCTTTCTTT.

The V gene is TRBV27, the J gene TRBJ1-1; weak D call: TRBD1 (5 bases). The CDR3 loop spans 14 amino acids. Looked up from germline, CDR1 is MNHEY and CDR2 is SMNVEV (reference sequence). Trimming took off 5 bases at V and 5 bases at J, with 15 bases between the two ends. The CDR3 sequence is CASSESRAGTEAFF. The CDR3 DNA follows: TGTGCCAGCAGTGAATCCAGGGCGGGGACTGAAGCTTTCTTT.

V usage is TRBV7-9 and J usage is TRBJ1-3; the D is unclear. CDR3 size: 13 residues. V lost 5 bases to trimming and J lost 3 bases, with 8 bases between them. In germline, CDR1 is SEHNR, CDR2 FQNEAQ (reference sequence). The CDR3 reads CASSRAGGNTIYF. The CDR3 nucleotides are TGTGCCAGCAGCAGGGCCGGTGGAAACACCATATATTTT.

The chain uses TRBV7-2 and TRBJ2-1; no definite D call. There are 14 residues in the CDR3. Per the germline V gene, CDR1 is SGHTA and CDR2 is FQGNSA. The ends were cut back, 1 base at V and 5 bases at J, with 9 bases in the middle. The CDR3 sequence: CASSLDGQHNEQFF. As DNA, the CDR3 is TGTGCCAGCAGCTTAGATGGCCAACACAATGAGCAGTTCTTC.

The chain recombines TRBV2 with TRBJ2-3; 8 nucleotides agree with TRBD2. The germline CDR1 and CDR2 sequences are SNHLY and FYNNEI. The CDR3 is made up of 14 amino acids. V shed 7 bases and J 4 bases; nucleotides not matched to a gene: 7. CDR3 nucleotides: TGTGCCAGCAAGATTAGCGGGGCAGCAGATACGCAGTATTTT. Translated, it gives CASKISGAADTQYF.

The chain has TRBV27 and TRBJ2-5; the D is unclear. Germline V gene sequence: CDR1 MNHEY, CDR2 SMNVEV (reference sequence). Trimming cost V 2 bases and J 1 base, with 5 bases left between them. This CDR3 region has 13 residues. In DNA form, the CDR3 reads TGTGCCAGCAGTTTAATCGGCCAAGAGACCCAGTACTTC. Its protein is CASSLIGQETQYF.

This chain joins TRBV18 and TRBJ2-7; tentatively, D is TRBD2 (6 bases). CDR1 and CDR2 (germline): KGHSH, LQKENI. Trimming shortened V by 3 bases and J by 5 bases, and 14 bases separated the two germline ends. The CDR3 loop spans 14 amino acids. The CDR3 bases are TGTGCCAGCTCACCTGACGGGACTTTGGACGAGCAGTACTTC. Translating gives CASSPDGTLDEQYF.

The rearrangement links TRBV15 to TRBJ2-5, with 7 bases aligning to TRBD1. Trimming at V came to 5 bases and at J to 6 bases, leaving 6 bases not matched to a gene. Germline V gives CDR1 LNHNV, CDR2 YYDKDF (reference sequence). The length of the CDR3 is 13 residues. The chain's CDR3 is CATSQDRGQTQYF. The DNA for the CDR3 is TGTGCCACCAGCCAGGATAGGGGGCAGACCCAGTACTTC.

The chain recombines TRBV5-5 with TRBJ2-4; a weak D match, TRBD1 (6 bases). V gave up 4 bases and J gave up 0 bases, with 14 bases separating them. Germline values: CDR1 SGHKS, CDR2 YYEKEE (reference sequence). The CDR3 runs to 16 residues. CDR3 bases: TGTGCCAGCAGCCTCGGACAGAGTTTAGCCAAAAACATTCAGTACTTC. The encoded protein is CASSLGQSLAKNIQYF.

The rearrangement links TRBV9 to TRBJ2-7; weak D call: TRBD2 (6 bases). The CDR3 is 13 amino acids. The V end was cut by 4 bases, the J end by 2 bases, with 10 bases between. The germline V gene encodes CDR1 SGDLS and CDR2 YYNGEE. CDR3: CASSSGGPYEQYF. The DNA for the CDR3 is TGTGCCAGCAGCTCCGGAGGGCCCTACGAGCAGTACTTC.

This clone was seen more than once but under ten times. The rearrangement uses TRBV29-1 and TRBJ2-5; perhaps TRBD2 as D (5 bases). Germline values: CDR1 SQVTM, CDR2 ANQGSEA. V was shortened by 2 bases and J by 7 bases, with 11 bases between the two germline ends. The CDR3 runs 12 residues. The CDR3, as DNA: TGCAGCGTTGAATCCGAGGCGGGGACCCAGTACTTC. Its translation: CSVESEAGTQYF.

The chain employs TRBV7-3 and TRBJ2-2; 8 positions match TRBD2. J was trimmed by 6 bases and V by 6 bases; bases with no gene match: 12. Looked up from germline, CDR1 is SGHTA and CDR2 is FQGTGA. The CDR3 totals 16 residues. In nucleotides, the CDR3 is TGTGCCAGCAGTGTAACGGGGGGGCCCCTTGCCGGGGAGCTGTTTTTT. Its translation is CASSVTGGPLAGELFF.

This chain uses TRBV6-5 with TRBJ1-6; possible D gene TRBD1, 5 bases. The germline V and J ends were trimmed by 7 bases and 7 bases, with 14 bases remaining between them. Germline assignment: CDR1 MNHEY and CDR2 SVGAGI. The CDR3 spans 14 residues. CDR3 amino acids: CASNPTVKNSPLHF. The CDR3 DNA follows: TGTGCCAGCAACCCGACAGTCAAGAATTCACCCCTCCACTTT.

This sequence joins TRBV3-1 (or the pseudogene TRBV3-2) and TRBJ2-2; 7 bases fit TRBD1. The length of the CDR3 is 14 residues. The germline V gene has CDR1 LGHDT and CDR2 YNNKEL (reference sequence). V dropped 8 bases and J dropped 2; count of bases not matched to a gene: 5. The chain's CDR3 is CASSQGPNTGELFF. CDR3 sequence (DNA): TGTGCCAGCTCACAGGGGCCAAACACCGGGGAGCTGTTTTTT.

This clone was found a few times. The chain joins TRBV6-5 to TRBJ1-2, with TRBD1 identical over 12 bases. The CDR3 is 15 amino acids. CDR1 and CDR2 from the germline V gene are MNHEY and SVGAGI. V lost 6 bases and J lost 6; bases outside the gene matches: 8. The DNA of the CDR3 is TGTGCCAGCAGAGAGCCGGGACAGGGGGCGCATGGCTACACCTTC. Its protein is CASREPGQGAHGYTF.

The J gene is TRBJ2-3, the V gene TRBV2, with a possible D match to TRBD2 (8 bases). The V gene lost 2 bases and the J gene lost 1 base, with 13 bases spanning the gap. The germline V gene has CDR1 SNHLY and CDR2 FYNNEI. This CDR3 region has 16 residues. CDR3 region: CASSERGREGTDTQYF. The CDR3 region has the DNA TGTGCCAGCAGTGAAAGGGGGCGGGAGGGCACAGATACGCAGTATTTT.

The V and J genes are TRBV18 and TRBJ2-6, with a tentative D call TRBD1 (6 bases). Germline CDR1 KGHSH, CDR2 LQKENI. Trimming took off 3 bases at V and 1 base at J, with 10 bases between the two ends. The CDR3 runs 16 residues. The CDR3 protein is CASSPLDRSGANVLTF. CDR3 DNA sequence: TGTGCCAGCTCACCGCTAGACAGGTCTGGGGCCAACGTCCTGACTTTC.

J is TRBJ2-1 and V is TRBV28, with 7 positions matching TRBD1. Germline V lookup: CDR1 MDHEN, CDR2 SYDVKM. The CDR3 spans 12 residues. Losses at the gene ends were 5 bases for V and 8 bases for J; bases not matched to a gene: 3. The CDR3 nucleotides read TGTGCCAGCAGTCAACAGGGGCATGAGCAGTTCTTC. Protein sequence: CASSQQGHEQFF.